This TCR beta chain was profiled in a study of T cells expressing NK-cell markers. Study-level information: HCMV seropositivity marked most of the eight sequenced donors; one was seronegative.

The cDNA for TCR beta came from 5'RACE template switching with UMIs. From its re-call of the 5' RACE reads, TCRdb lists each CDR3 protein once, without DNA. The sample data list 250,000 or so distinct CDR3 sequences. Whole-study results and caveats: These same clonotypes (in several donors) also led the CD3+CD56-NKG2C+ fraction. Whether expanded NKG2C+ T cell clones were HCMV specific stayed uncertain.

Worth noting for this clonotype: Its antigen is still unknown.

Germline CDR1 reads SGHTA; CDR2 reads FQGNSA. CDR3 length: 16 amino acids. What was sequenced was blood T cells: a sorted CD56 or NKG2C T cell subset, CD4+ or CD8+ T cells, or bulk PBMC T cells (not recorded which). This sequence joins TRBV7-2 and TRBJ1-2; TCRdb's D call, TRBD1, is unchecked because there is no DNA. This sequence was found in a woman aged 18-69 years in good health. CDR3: CASSLVWTGGSGGYTF.